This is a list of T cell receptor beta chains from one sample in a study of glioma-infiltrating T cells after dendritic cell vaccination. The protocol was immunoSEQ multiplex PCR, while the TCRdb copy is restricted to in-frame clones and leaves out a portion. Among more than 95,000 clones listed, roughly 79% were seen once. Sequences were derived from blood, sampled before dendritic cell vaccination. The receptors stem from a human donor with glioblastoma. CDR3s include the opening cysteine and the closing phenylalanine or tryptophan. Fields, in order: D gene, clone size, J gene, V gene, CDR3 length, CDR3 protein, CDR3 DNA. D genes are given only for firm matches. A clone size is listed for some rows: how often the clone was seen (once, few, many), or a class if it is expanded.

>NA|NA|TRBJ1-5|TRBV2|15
CASNKGGGWNQPQHF
TGTGCCAGCAACAAGGGAGGGGGGTGGAATCAGCCCCAGCATTTT
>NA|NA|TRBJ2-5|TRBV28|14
CASSFIGLRETQYF
TGTGCCAGCAGTTTTATTGGACTTAGAGAGACCCAGTACTTC
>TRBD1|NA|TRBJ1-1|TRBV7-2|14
CASIPGQVNTEAFF
TGTGCCAGCATCCCTGGACAGGTGAACACTGAAGCTTTCTTT
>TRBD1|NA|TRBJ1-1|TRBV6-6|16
CASSYSIRTGNTEAFF
TGTGCCAGCAGTTACTCGATTCGGACAGGGAACACTGAAGCTTTCTTT
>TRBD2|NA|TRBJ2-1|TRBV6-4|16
CASSEKGRGGRDEQFF
TGTGCCAGCAGTGAGAAAGGGCGGGGGGGGAGAGATGAGCAGTTCTTC
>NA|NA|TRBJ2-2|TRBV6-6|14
CASSFGQYGGELFF
TGTGCCAGCAGTTTCGGACAATACGGCGGGGAGCTGTTTTTT
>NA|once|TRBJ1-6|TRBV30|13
CAGGAAVDSPLHF
TGTGCCGGAGGGGCAGCGGTGGATTCACCCCTCCACTTT
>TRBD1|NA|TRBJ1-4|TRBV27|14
CASKSGQGGEKLFF
TGTGCCAGCAAGTCGGGACAGGGGGGAGAAAAACTGTTTTTT
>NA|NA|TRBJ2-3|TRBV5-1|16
CASSLAMGLGTDTQYF
TGCGCCAGCAGCTTGGCCATGGGGCTGGGCACAGATACGCAGTATTTT
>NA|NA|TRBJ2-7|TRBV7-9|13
CASSLQGPYEQYF
TGTGCCAGCAGCTTACAGGGGCCCTACGAGCAGTACTTC
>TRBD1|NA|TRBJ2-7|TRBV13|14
CASSSGQGGFEQYF
TGTGCCAGCAGCTCCGGACAGGGCGGATTCGAGCAGTACTTC
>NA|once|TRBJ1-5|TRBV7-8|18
CASSLSGPEGYSNQPQHF
TGTGCCAGCAGCTTATCAGGGCCTGAAGGTTATAGCAATCAGCCCCAGCATTTT
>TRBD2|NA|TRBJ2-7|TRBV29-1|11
CSVQAGVEQYF
TGCAGCGTCCAAGCGGGGGTCGAGCAGTACTTC
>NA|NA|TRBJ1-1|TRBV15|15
CATSRSLEANTEAFF
TGTGCCACCAGCAGATCCTTGGAGGCTAACACTGAAGCTTTCTTT
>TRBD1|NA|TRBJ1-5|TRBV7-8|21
CASSNRGGLATWVLDNQPQHF
TGTGCCAGCAGCAACAGGGGAGGTCTGGCAACGTGGGTATTAGACAATCAGCCCCAGCATTTT
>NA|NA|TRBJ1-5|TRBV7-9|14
CASSSDYRVQPQHF
TGTGCCAGCAGCTCCGACTACAGGGTTCAGCCCCAGCATTTT
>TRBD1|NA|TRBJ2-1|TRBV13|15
CASSRGPDRVNEQFF
TGTGCCAGCAGCCGTGGGCCGGACAGGGTCAATGAGCAGTTCTTC
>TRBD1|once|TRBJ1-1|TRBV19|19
CASSIVSFRTGGPGTEAFF
TGTGCCAGTAGTATTGTCTCGTTTCGGACAGGGGGCCCGGGCACTGAAGCTTTCTTT
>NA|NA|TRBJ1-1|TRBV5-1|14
CASSSRGVNTEAFF
TGCGCCAGCAGCTCCAGGGGAGTGAACACTGAAGCTTTCTTT
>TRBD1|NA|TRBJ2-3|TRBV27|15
CASSPSDRGPDTQYF
TGTGCCAGCAGTCCATCGGACAGGGGTCCAGATACGCAGTATTTT
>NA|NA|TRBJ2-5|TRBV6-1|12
CAPRQLQETQYF
TGTGCGCCTCGACAGTTACAAGAGACCCAGTACTTC
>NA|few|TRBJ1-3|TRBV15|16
CATSRESLRSGNTIYF
TGTGCCACCAGCAGAGAATCTCTACGCTCTGGAAACACCATATATTTT
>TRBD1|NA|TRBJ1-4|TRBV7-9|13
CASSSTGIEKLFF
TGTGCCAGCAGCTCGACAGGGATTGAAAAACTGTTTTTT
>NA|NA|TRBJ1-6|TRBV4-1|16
CASSQLRTAYNSPLHF
TGCGCCAGCAGCCAACTAAGGACAGCCTATAATTCACCCCTCCACTTT
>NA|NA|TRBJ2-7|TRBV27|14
CASSLSPSFYEQYF
TGTGCCAGCAGCCTCTCCCCTAGTTTCTACGAGCAGTACTTC
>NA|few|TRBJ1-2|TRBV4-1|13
CASSTQGGYGYTF
TGCGCCAGCAGCACACAGGGTGGCTATGGCTACACCTTC
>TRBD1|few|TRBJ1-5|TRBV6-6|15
CASSYSDRGDQPQHF
TGTGCCAGCAGTTACTCCGACAGGGGGGATCAGCCCCAGCATTTT
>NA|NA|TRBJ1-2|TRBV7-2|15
CASSLAAGGGDGYTF
TGTGCCAGCAGCTTAGCAGCAGGCGGGGGAGATGGCTACACCTTC
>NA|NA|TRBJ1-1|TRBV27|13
CASSPGPRREAFF
TGTGCCAGCAGTCCCGGTCCCCGAAGAGAAGCTTTCTTT
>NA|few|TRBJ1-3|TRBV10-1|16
CASSESPDRAWDTIYF
TGCGCCAGCAGTGAGTCGCCGGACAGAGCTTGGGACACCATATATTTT
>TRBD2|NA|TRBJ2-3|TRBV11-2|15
CASSLAGGPTDTQYF
TGTGCCAGCAGCCTAGCGGGGGGGCCGACAGATACGCAGTATTTT
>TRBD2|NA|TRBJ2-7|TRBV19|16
CASSIEPQAGAYEQYF
TGTGCCAGTAGTATAGAGCCGCAAGCGGGGGCCTACGAGCAGTACTTC
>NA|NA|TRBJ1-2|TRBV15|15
CATSRDEGHGYGYTF
TGTGCCACCAGCAGAGATGAGGGACACGGCTATGGCTACACCTTC
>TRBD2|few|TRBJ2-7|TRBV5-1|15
CASSPSLAGGYEQYF
TGCGCCAGCAGCCCATCACTAGCGGGGGGGTACGAGCAGTACTTC
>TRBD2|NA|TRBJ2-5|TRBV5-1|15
CASSLRAGVQETQYF
TGCGCCAGCAGCTTGCGAGCGGGGGTCCAAGAGACCCAGTACTTC
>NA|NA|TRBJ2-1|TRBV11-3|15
CASSHRRGAFDEQFF
TGTGCCAGCAGTCATCGCAGGGGGGCCTTCGATGAGCAGTTCTTC
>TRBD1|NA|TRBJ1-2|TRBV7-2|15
CASSPTSDRGFGYTF
TGTGCCAGCAGCCCGACTTCGGACAGGGGCTTTGGCTACACCTTC
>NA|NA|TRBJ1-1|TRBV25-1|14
CASSLGGLDTEAFF
TGTGCCAGCAGCCTCGGGGGGTTGGACACTGAAGCTTTCTTT
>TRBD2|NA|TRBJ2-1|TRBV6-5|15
CASSYGLAGGNEQFF
TGTGCCAGCAGTTACGGTCTAGCGGGGGGGAATGAGCAGTTCTTC
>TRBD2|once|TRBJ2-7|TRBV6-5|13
CAGRAGGTYEQYF
TGTGCCGGTAGGGCGGGGGGTACCTACGAGCAGTACTTC
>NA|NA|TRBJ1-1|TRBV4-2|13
CASSQYRYTEAFF
TGTGCCAGCAGCCAATATCGGTACACTGAAGCTTTCTTT
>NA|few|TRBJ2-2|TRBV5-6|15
CASSLGPDQTGELFF
TGTGCCAGCAGCTTGGGGCCCGATCAAACCGGGGAGCTGTTTTTT
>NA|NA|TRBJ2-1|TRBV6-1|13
CASSDVPGVEQFF
TGTGCCAGCAGTGACGTCCCGGGGGTAGAGCAGTTCTTC
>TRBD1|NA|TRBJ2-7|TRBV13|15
CASSLRDRGFYEQYF
TGTGCCAGCAGCTTAAGGGACAGGGGTTTCTACGAGCAGTACTTC
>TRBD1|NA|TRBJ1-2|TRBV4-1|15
CASSQGQGANYGYTF
TGCGCCAGCAGCCAGGGACAGGGCGCTAACTATGGCTACACCTTC
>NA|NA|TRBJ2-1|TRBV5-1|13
CASSLFRYNEQFF
TGCGCCAGCAGCTTGTTCCGGTACAATGAGCAGTTCTTC
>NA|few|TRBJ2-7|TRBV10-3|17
CASSYPPRGGVLREQYF
TGTGCCAGCAGTTACCCTCCCCGAGGGGGGGTCCTCCGCGAGCAGTACTTC
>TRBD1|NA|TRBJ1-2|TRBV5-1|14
CASSLGQEGYGYTF
TGCGCCAGCAGTTTGGGACAGGAAGGCTATGGCTACACCTTC
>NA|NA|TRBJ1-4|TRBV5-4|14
CASSLGRGGEKLFF
TGTGCCAGCAGCTTGGGTAGGGGTGGTGAAAAACTGTTTTTT
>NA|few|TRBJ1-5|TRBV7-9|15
CASSLESGGIMPQHF
TGTGCCAGCAGCTTAGAGTCCGGCGGGATTATGCCCCAGCATTTT
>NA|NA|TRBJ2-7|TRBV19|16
CASSPTEGVSSYEQYF
TGTGCCAGTAGTCCCACCGAGGGGGTTAGCTCCTACGAGCAGTACTTC
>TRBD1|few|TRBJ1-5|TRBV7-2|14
CASSLTGGPQPQHF
TGTGCCAGCAGCTTGACAGGGGGTCCTCAGCCCCAGCATTTT
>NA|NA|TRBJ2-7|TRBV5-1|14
CASSLDREGYEQYF
TGCGCCAGCAGCCTGGACAGGGAGGGCTACGAGCAGTACTTC
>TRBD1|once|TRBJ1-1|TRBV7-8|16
CASSYNRGRRSPEAFF
TGTGCCAGCAGCTATAACAGGGGGCGCAGGTCCCCTGAAGCTTTCTTT
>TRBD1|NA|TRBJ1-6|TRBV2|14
CASSGGQSTSPLHF
TGTGCCAGCAGCGGGGGACAGTCAACTTCACCCCTCCACTTT
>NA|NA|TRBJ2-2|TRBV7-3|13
CASGGADTGELFF
TGTGCCAGCGGGGGGGCTGACACCGGGGAGCTGTTTTTT